What follows are 10 T cell receptor beta chains derived from one specimen sequenced in a study of memory CD4+ T cells and cytomegalovirus serostatus. Repertoires were generated with immunoSEQ multiplex PCR, while TCRdb's copy carries only in-frame clones and drops some. The data show around 50,000 clones, 80% to 85% seen once. Single viable CD3+CD4+CD8-CD45RO+ cells were sorted as the memory CD4+ T cells. Material: memory CD4+ T cells from blood. The receptors here all came from an adult in good health and CMV-seronegative.

This clone was detected a few times. This chain uses TRBV28 with TRBJ2-3, with D perhaps matching TRBD1 or TRBD2 (5 bases each). CDR3 length equals 15 residues. The germline V and J ends were trimmed by 5 bases and 8 bases, with 20 bases remaining between them. Looked up from germline, CDR1 is MDHEN and CDR2 is SYDVKM. The DNA of the CDR3 is TGTGCCAGCAGTAATGGGGGAGAGGGGCCCCCTACGCAGTATTTT. This encodes CASSNGGEGPPTQYF.

The chain couples TRBV27 to TRBJ2-7, with 8 bases fitting TRBD2. The J segment lost 3 bases and the V segment lost 7 bases, leaving 11 bases of the junction unmatched. From germline, CDR1 is MNHEY and CDR2 SMNVEV (reference sequence). This CDR3 has 15 amino acids. The CDR3 spells CASISRGAGGYEQYF. The CDR3 coding sequence is TGTGCCAGCATTTCAAGAGGGGCGGGGGGCTACGAGCAGTACTTC.

This clone has just a few counts. The chain carries TRBV28 and TRBJ1-3; D is possibly TRBD1 (6 bases). Trimming pared 8 bases from V and 0 bases from J, leaving 20 bases between. This CDR3 comprises 17 residues. The germline CDR1 and CDR2 sequences are MDHEN and SYDVKM. The CDR3 loop reads CASQVPLGGGSGNTIYF. For the CDR3, the DNA is TGTGCCAGCCAAGTTCCCCTGGGGGGCGGCTCTGGAAACACCATATATTTT.

J is TRBJ2-7 and V is TRBV9; D unclear. This CDR3 region has 15 residues. The V end was cut by 0 bases, the J end by 4 bases, with 14 bases between. Germline assignment: CDR1 SGDLS and CDR2 YYNGEE. CDR3 in DNA: TGTGCCAGCAGCGTAGACACTACTCATCAATACGAGCAGTACTTC. Residues: CASSVDTTHQYEQYF.

This chain connects TRBV6-1 to TRBJ1-2; a possible D gene is TRBD1 (5 bases). V was pared by 6 bases and J by 4 bases, with 9 bases between. The CDR3 contains 12 residues. Per germline, CDR1 MNHNS and CDR2 SASEGT. The CDR3 here is CASRQALYGYTF. The CDR3 DNA reads as TGTGCCAGCAGACAGGCCCTCTATGGCTACACCTTC.

CDR3 in amino acids: CASSLEAGDYGYTF. The DNA for the CDR3 is TGTGCCAGCAGCTTAGAGGCGGGCGACTATGGCTACACCTTC. V and J are TRBV11-3 and TRBJ1-2; D remains unclear. From germline, CDR1 is SGHNT and CDR2 YENEEA. CDR3 size: 14 residues. V dropped 0 bases and J dropped 3 bases, with 8 bases sitting between them.

The rearrangement joins TRBV28 to TRBJ1-4, with D tentatively TRBD1 (5 bases). CDR3 length: 13 residues. Germline CDR1 is MDHEN and CDR2 is SYDVKM. The V end lost 6 bases, the J end lost 4 bases, and 9 bases lay between the germline ends. CDR3 DNA: TGTGCCAGCAGGGACACCGGTAATGAAAAACTGTTTTTT. It translates to CASRDTGNEKLFF.

This clone has a handful of counts. The V and J genes are TRBV6-1 and TRBJ2-1; D is undetermined. Trimming shortened V by 1 base and J by 14 bases, and 18 bases separated the two germline ends. The CDR3 consists of 14 residues. Looked up from germline, CDR1 is MNHNS and CDR2 is SASEGT. The CDR3 DNA reads TGTGCCAGCAGTGAAGGGTATAACACCTTCTTGAAGTTCTTC. As protein: CASSEGYNTFLKFF.

The J gene is TRBJ1-5, the V gene TRBV11-2, with D unclear. The CDR3 is 13 residues long. Trimming took off 1 base at V and 7 bases at J, with 8 bases between the two ends. Germline assignment: CDR1 SGHAT and CDR2 FQNNGV. The CDR3, as DNA: TGTGCCAGCAGCTTAGCCGGGCAGCAGCCCCAGCATTTT. Translated: CASSLAGQQPQHF.

This clone has just one count. This sample also contains other DNA sequences that code for the same CDR3. The CDR3: CASSLGQGRQETQYF. For the CDR3, the DNA is TGTGCCAGCAGCTTAGGACAGGGTAGGCAAGAGACCCAGTACTTC. V and J are TRBV7-2 and TRBJ2-5, with 7 bases lining up with TRBD1. With V trimmed by 1 base and J by 2 bases, 4 bases remained unmatched. The CDR3 is 15 residues long. CDR1 and CDR2 (germline): SGHTA, FQGNSA.